The 24 T cell receptor beta chains below come from one sample, sequenced in a study of CD8 T cells in Susac syndrome. About 0.5 to 1 ug RNA was reverse transcribed with random hexamers. TCRdb reprocessed the immunoSEQ multiplex PCR reads via MiXCR and lists one record per CDR3 protein. The sample contains roughly 200,000 distinct CDR3 sequences, about 95% of which appear only once. Input material: CD4+ T cells from PBMCs. The origin of the receptors is a human donor in good health.

A single count supports this clonotype. The chain is built from TRBV7-9 and TRBJ2-3; perhaps D is TRBD1 or TRBD2 (5 bases each). The V and J ends lost 4 bases and 8 bases respectively, with 22 bases between them. This CDR3 comprises 16 residues. The germline CDR1 and CDR2 sequences are SEHNR and FQNEAQ (reference sequence). CDR3 in amino acids: CASSSFAGSTLGTQYF. The CDR3 coding sequence is TGTGCCAGCAGCTCCTTCGCAGGGAGTACTCTGGGTACGCAGTATTTT.

In the case of this clonotype: One junction end disagrees with the germline gene, perhaps due to a read error. V usage is TRBV20-1 and J usage is TRBJ2-1; 8 bases map to TRBD2. CDR3 size: 14 residues. The germline gives CDR1 DFQATT, CDR2 SNEGSKA (reference sequence). The DNA of the CDR3 is TGCAGTGCGAGAGCGGGAGTCAAATCGGGCGAGCAGTTCTTC. Protein sequence: CSARAGVKSGEQFF.

The V and J genes are TRBV6-5 and TRBJ2-5; 7 bases agree with TRBD2. Germline lookup yields CDR1 MNHEY and CDR2 SVGAGI. With V trimmed by 3 bases and J by 5 bases, 3 bases remained unmatched. The CDR3 extends over 13 amino acids. CDR3 DNA sequence: TGTGCCAGCAGTTATGGGGGAGGGGAGACCCAGTACTTC. It encodes CASSYGGGETQYF.

V usage is TRBV11-2 and J usage is TRBJ2-7; 7 bases fit TRBD1. Germline V gene sequence: CDR1 SGHAT, CDR2 FQNNGV. This CDR3 region has 15 residues. Trimming at V came to 5 bases and at J to 2 bases, leaving 9 bases not matched to a gene. The CDR3 reads CASSRDRAITYEQYF. The CDR3 DNA reads TGTGCCAGCAGCCGAGACAGGGCTATTACCTACGAGCAGTACTTC.

The chain couples TRBV29-1 to TRBJ2-3, with 8 bases lining up with TRBD1. Trimming at V came to 3 bases and at J to 2 bases, leaving 1 base not matched to a gene. Germline assignment: CDR1 SQVTM and CDR2 ANQGSEA. This CDR3 has 13 residues. CDR3 residues: CSVDQGATDTQYF. Written as DNA, the CDR3 is TGCAGCGTTGATCAGGGGGCCACAGATACGCAGTATTTT.

This clonotype was seen only once. This chain connects TRBV15 to TRBJ1-2; D not resolved. This CDR3 has 16 residues. The germline V gene has CDR1 LNHNV and CDR2 YYDKDF (reference sequence). V was cut by 5 bases and J by 1 base, with 17 bases left in between. The CDR3 reads CATSSRSLSGNYGYTF. In DNA, the CDR3 is TGTGCCACCAGCTCCCGTTCCCTCAGTGGTAACTATGGCTACACCTTC.

The rearrangement uses TRBV6-5 and TRBJ1-2; D unclear. The CDR3 extends over 14 amino acids. V was trimmed by 5 bases and J by 0 bases, leaving 10 bases between them. Germline values: CDR1 MNHEY, CDR2 SVGAGI. Here the CDR3 reads CASSMRVANYGYTF. In DNA, the CDR3 is TGTGCCAGCAGTATGAGAGTAGCTAACTATGGCTACACCTTC.

The CDR3 coding sequence is TGTGCCAGCAGCCACCCCGGGACAGGGCCCGAGCAGTACTTC. It is translated as CASSHPGTGPEQYF. The chain recombines TRBV7-9 with TRBJ2-7; 9 bases fit TRBD1. Germline assignment: CDR1 SEHNR and CDR2 FQNEAQ (reference sequence). This CDR3 has 14 amino acids. The V gene end was trimmed by 5 bases and the J gene end by 6 bases; junction bases not matched to a gene: 8.

The V call is TRBV9, the J call TRBJ2-1; 11 bases are a match to TRBD2. Losses at the gene ends were 3 bases for V and 7 bases for J; bases not matched to a gene: 6. The CDR3 totals 15 residues. Germline-derived CDR1 and CDR2 are SGDLS and YYNGEE. The CDR3 DNA is TGTGCCAGCAGCGCGAGACTAGCGGGAAGAAATGAGCAGTTCTTC. It specifies CASSARLAGRNEQFF.

This chain links TRBV24-1 with TRBJ2-3; D is uncertain. The CDR3 is 13 residues long. V shed 0 bases and J shed 3 bases, with 3 bases lying between them. CDR1 is KGHDR, CDR2 SFDVKD, per germline. The CDR3 protein is CATSDLATDTQYF. In DNA, the CDR3 is TGTGCCACCAGTGATTTGGCGACAGATACGCAGTATTTT.

This chain links TRBV20-1 with TRBJ2-1, with D possibly called TRBD1 or TRBD2 (5 bases each). This CDR3 contains 15 residues. Germline V gives CDR1 DFQATT, CDR2 SNEGSKA (reference sequence). V lost 3 bases and J 7 bases, leaving 19 bases between the germline ends. CDR3 sequence reads: CSARSTGRGGNEQFF. Written as DNA, the CDR3 is TGCAGTGCTAGGTCCACGGGACGGGGCGGTAATGAGCAGTTCTTC.

This chain links TRBV19 with TRBJ2-2; D may be TRBD2 (5 bases). The ends were cut back, 3 bases at V and 0 bases at J, with 8 bases in the middle. The CDR3 loop spans 15 amino acids. CDR1 is LNHDA, CDR2 SQIVND, per germline (reference sequence). Written as DNA, the CDR3 is TGTGCCAGTAGTATCGACGGGGCGAACACCGGGGAGCTGTTTTTT. Its protein product is CASSIDGANTGELFF.

This clonotype was picked up one time. The V and J genes are TRBV4-3 and TRBJ2-2; D remains ambiguous. The CDR3 contains 14 residues. CDR1 LGHNA and CDR2 YSLEER come from the germline V gene. Deletions cut 1 base from V and 5 bases from J, with 8 bases between. CDR3 in DNA: TGCGCCAGCAGCCAAGGGCATGGGACCGGGGAGCTGTTTTTT. Translation: CASSQGHGTGELFF.

This chain joins TRBV29-1 and TRBJ1-1; 9 bases are a match to TRBD1. The germline V gene encodes CDR1 SQVTM and CDR2 ANQGSEA. The V segment lost 7 bases and the J segment 4 bases; nucleotides outside the gene matches: 4. The CDR3 is 12 residues long. The CDR3 reads CSAEDRGTEAFF. CDR3 bases: TGCAGCGCCGAGGACAGGGGCACTGAAGCTTTCTTT.

V and J are TRBV27 and TRBJ2-3, with a weak D call TRBD2 (6 bases). The CDR3 covers 12 residues. CDR1 and CDR2 from the germline V gene are MNHEY and SMNVEV (reference sequence). V was clipped by 5 bases and J by 7 bases, with 10 bases between them. The CDR3 reads CASSAGRNTQYF. CDR3 DNA: TGTGCCAGCAGTGCGGGACGGAATACGCAGTATTTT.

V usage is TRBV27 and J usage is TRBJ2-7; D possibly corresponds to TRBD2 (6 bases). With 4 bases removed from V and 3 bases from J, the gap between germline ends came to 19 bases. CDR3 length: 16 amino acids. Germline loops: CDR1 MNHEY, CDR2 SMNVEV (reference sequence). DNA of the CDR3: TGTGCCAGCAGTTCCGGATCCCCGCGGGGCATCTACGAGCAGTACTTC. Amino acid sequence: CASSSGSPRGIYEQYF.

V gene TRBV27 combines with J gene TRBJ2-7, with 7 bases aligning to TRBD1. Looked up from germline, CDR1 is MNHEY and CDR2 is SMNVEV (reference sequence). The J segment lost 3 bases and the V segment lost 8 bases, leaving 7 bases of the junction unmatched. The CDR3 length is 13 residues. CDR3 nucleotides: TGTGCCAGCCAAAGGGGGCATAACTACGAGCAGTACTTC. Encoded protein: CASQRGHNYEQYF.

The chain combines TRBV25-1 with TRBJ1-2; 9 bases are shared with TRBD1. Trimming removed 5 bases from V and 5 bases from J; junction bases left unmatched: 15. The CDR3 contains 17 residues. Germline V gene sequence: CDR1 MGHDK, CDR2 SYGVNS. CDR3 protein: CASSFRDRADWEYGYTF. Written as DNA, the CDR3 is TGTGCCAGCAGTTTCCGGGACAGGGCTGATTGGGAGTATGGCTACACCTTC.

The chain has TRBV28 and TRBJ1-1, with D tentatively TRBD1 (6 bases). This CDR3 has 13 amino acids. Trimming shortened V by 6 bases and J by 5 bases, and 13 bases separated the two germline ends. Germline values: CDR1 MDHEN, CDR2 SYDVKM. The CDR3 DNA sequence: TGTGCCAGCAGCCTACAGGGATGGACTGAAGCTTTCTTT. Translating it yields CASSLQGWTEAFF.

This chain joins TRBV19 and TRBJ2-1; perhaps TRBD1 as D (5 bases). CDR3 size: 14 residues. The germline V and J ends were trimmed by 1 base and 5 bases, with 9 bases remaining between them. CDR1 is LNHDA, CDR2 SQIVND, per germline (reference sequence). In DNA, the CDR3 is TGTGCCAGTAGTATAGGCAGGGCCGACAATGAGCAGTTCTTC. As protein: CASSIGRADNEQFF.

Notes on this clonotype: A read error may account for a junction end that differs from germline. The genes are TRBV27 and TRBJ2-1, with 10 positions matching TRBD2. Germline loops: CDR1 MNHEY, CDR2 SMNVEV (reference sequence). The CDR3 is 14 residues long. CDR3 nucleotides: TGTGCCAGCAGTTCCCGGACTAGCGGCAATGGGCAGTTCTTC. This sequence encodes CASSSRTSGNGQFF.

This chain links TRBV12-3 or TRBV12-4 with TRBJ2-3; possibly TRBD1 or TRBD2 for D (5 bases each). CDR3 length: 14 residues. Deletions cut 4 bases from V and 2 bases from J, with 10 bases between. CDR3 protein: CASSWGIPTDTQYF. The CDR3 DNA is TGTGCCAGCAGTTGGGGGATACCCACAGATACGCAGTATTTT.

This sequence joins TRBV23-1 and TRBJ2-1, with TRBD1 matching over 10 bases. TRBV23-1 is identified as an open reading frame with a role that is uncertain. Losses at the gene ends were 1 base for V and 3 bases for J; bases not matched to a gene: 3. The length of the CDR3 is 16 residues. Here the CDR3 reads CASSQWGQGYYNEQFF. DNA of the CDR3: TGCGCCAGCAGTCAATGGGGACAGGGGTACTACAATGAGCAGTTCTTC.

The count of this clonotype is one. The J gene is TRBJ2-7, the V gene TRBV11-2; no definite D call. Germline assignment: CDR1 SGHAT and CDR2 FQNNGV. V lost 2 bases and J lost 3, with 11 bases in between. The CDR3 is 14 amino acids. The CDR3 loop reads CASSLNMDRYEQYF. CDR3 bases: TGTGCCAGCAGCTTAAACATGGACCGCTACGAGCAGTACTTC.